This T cell receptor beta chain was captured by sequencing in a study of human T cells and chemical hapten exposure. In TCRdb, the RACE reads were re-called with MiXCR into one record per CDR3 protein. The sample contains under 400,000 distinct CDR3 sequences, approximately 5.1% of which appear only once. Germline CDR1 reads SGHDT; CDR2 reads YYEEEE. This CDR3 has 12 residues. V lost 4 bases and J lost 6; bases outside the gene matches: 1. Time point given: pre-sensitization, week 0. Treatment specified: therapeutic diphenylcyclopropenone sensitization with weekly scalp DPC. The V and J genes are TRBV5-6 and TRBJ1-5, with 7 bases aligning to TRBD1. Sequencing was performed on whole blood, taken in connection with sensitization to the hapten diphenylcyclopropenone (DPC). This TCR came from a woman in her fifties or sixties with alopecia areata. Some clones in this sample may be carry-over from other donors' samples. The CDR3 sequence is CASSTGVQPQHF. The CDR3 nucleotides read TGTGCCAGCAGCACAGGGGTTCAGCCCCAGCATTTT.